The subject of this entry is one TCR beta chain. The antigen is undetermined. The source of the sample is a study of CD8+ T cells in alopecia areata. General study points: Clonality in lesional scalp, especially alopecia totalis/universalis, exceeded that of normal scalp.

Across about 5 patients, CD4+ cells underwent sorting into CD25+CD127- cells. Peripheral blood and lesional scalp punch biopsies were taken from alopecia areata patients. Investigators sorted PBMCs to obtain both CD4+ and CD8+ T cells. As the sequencing template, cDNA was produced by extracting RNA and reverse transcribing it. Libraries were prepared by immunoSEQ multiplex PCR; TCRdb keeps only in-frame clonotypes and omits some of them. The sample carries under 40,000 clones, roughly 53% recorded once. Germline trimming cut 1 base from V and 2 bases from J; bases unmatched to any gene: 5. Germline V gives CDR1 LGHNA, CDR2 YSLEER. There are 16 residues in the CDR3.

What was sequenced was CD4+ Tregs sorted from blood. The receptor was derived from a human donor with alopecia areata. The chain combines TRBV4-3 with TRBJ2-3; 8 nucleotides align to TRBD2. Written as DNA, the CDR3 is TGCGCCAGCAGCCAAGTAACTAGCGGTTACACAGATACGCAGTATTTT. Translation: CASSQVTSGYTDTQYF.